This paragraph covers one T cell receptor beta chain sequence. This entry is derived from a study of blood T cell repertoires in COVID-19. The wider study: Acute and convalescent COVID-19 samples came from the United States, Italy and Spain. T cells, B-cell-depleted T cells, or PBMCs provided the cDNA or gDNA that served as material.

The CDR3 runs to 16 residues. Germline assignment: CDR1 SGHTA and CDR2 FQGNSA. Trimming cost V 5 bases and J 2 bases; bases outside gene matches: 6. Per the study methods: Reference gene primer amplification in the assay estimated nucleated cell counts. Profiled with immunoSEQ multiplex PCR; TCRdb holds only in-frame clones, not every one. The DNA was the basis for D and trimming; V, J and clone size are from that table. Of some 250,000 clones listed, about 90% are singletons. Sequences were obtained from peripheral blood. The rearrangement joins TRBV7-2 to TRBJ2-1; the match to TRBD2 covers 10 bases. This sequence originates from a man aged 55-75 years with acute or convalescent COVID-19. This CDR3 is CASSMKAGGPYNEQFF. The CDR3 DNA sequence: TGTGCCAGCAGCATGAAAGCGGGAGGGCCCTACAATGAGCAGTTCTTC.